These T cell receptor beta chains were read from a single sample in a study of cytomegalovirus exposure and HLA in healthy donors. TCRdb's copy holds only in-frame clones and misses some; the assay was immunoSEQ multiplex PCR. The sample records roughly 300,000 clones, roughly 85% being singletons. Sequenced sample: PBMCs. These receptor sequences come from a young woman in good health and CMV-seronegative. Each CDR3 is given with its conserved first and last residue.

TRBV15	TRBJ2-7	CATSRDRGEQYF
TRBV19	TRBJ2-2	CASTDSGDTGELFF
TRBV28	TRBJ1-3	CASQDSGNTIYF
TRBV29-1	TRBJ2-5	CSVSITSGTETQYF
TRBV4-3	TRBJ1-2	CASAAGANYGYTF
TRBV9	TRBJ2-7	CASSAPSGRADEQYF
TRBV10-3	TRBJ2-1	CAISSGSTNEQFF
TRBV28	TRBJ2-2	CATIVGTGHTGELFF
TRBV9	TRBJ2-1	CASSVGSGSDNEQFF
TRBV20-1	TRBJ2-5	CSAIQETQYF
TRBV7-2	TRBJ2-1	CASSSSGRFIGEQFF
TRBV6-6	TRBJ2-6	CAAERGSGANVLTF
TRBV28	TRBJ1-5	CASSLSERPQHF
TRBV15	TRBJ2-1	CATSRDKASGEQFF
TRBV7-2	TRBJ2-1	CASSLGWSGTPGPRDEQFF
TRBV2	TRBJ2-1	CASSGDPLLQFF
TRBV4-3	TRBJ2-1	CASSQGFGRSEAYNEQFF
TRBV29-1	TRBJ2-3	CSVAAGGSTDTQYF
TRBV15	TRBJ2-5	CATSRNQGSQETQYF
TRBV5-1	TRBJ2-7	CASSLAGTTSYEQYF
TRBV2	TRBJ2-1	CASGGGLAGALFYNEQFF
TRBV7-2	TRBJ2-3	CASNERLAVTDTQYF
TRBV5-4	TRBJ2-7	CASSFVDRVSYEQYF
TRBV19	TRBJ2-5	CASSITAGEETQYF
TRBV6-4	TRBJ2-1	CASSFLAGGYNEQFF
TRBV6-5	TRBJ2-2	CASSRPAANTGELFF
TRBV5-6	TRBJ2-1	CASSLGGSVGNEQFF
TRBV10-2	TRBJ2-3	CASSGSGGGGPDTQYF
TRBV4-1	TRBJ1-5	CASSGDRAQPQHF
TRBV4-3	TRBJ2-1	CASSQGTGSYNEQFF
TRBV27	TRBJ1-2	CASSLSTGGAGGYTF
TRBV4-3	TRBJ2-7	CASSQVAGSYEQYF
TRBV29-1	TRBJ1-1	CSVEAPSTENTEAFF
TRBV27	TRBJ2-1	CASRALAERSNEQFF
TRBV27	TRBJ2-1	CASSSTSGSPYNEQFF
TRBV10-3	TRBJ2-2	CAISEGLAGTGELFF
TRBV14	TRBJ2-7	CASSQGQGALLEQYF
TRBV10-1	TRBJ1-2	CAHTPQTAYGYTF
TRBV6-5	TRBJ2-1	CASSHPDSYNEQFF
TRBV27	TRBJ2-3	CASSLSGGLTPQYF
TRBV7-3	TRBJ2-3	CASSRGLAQDTQYF